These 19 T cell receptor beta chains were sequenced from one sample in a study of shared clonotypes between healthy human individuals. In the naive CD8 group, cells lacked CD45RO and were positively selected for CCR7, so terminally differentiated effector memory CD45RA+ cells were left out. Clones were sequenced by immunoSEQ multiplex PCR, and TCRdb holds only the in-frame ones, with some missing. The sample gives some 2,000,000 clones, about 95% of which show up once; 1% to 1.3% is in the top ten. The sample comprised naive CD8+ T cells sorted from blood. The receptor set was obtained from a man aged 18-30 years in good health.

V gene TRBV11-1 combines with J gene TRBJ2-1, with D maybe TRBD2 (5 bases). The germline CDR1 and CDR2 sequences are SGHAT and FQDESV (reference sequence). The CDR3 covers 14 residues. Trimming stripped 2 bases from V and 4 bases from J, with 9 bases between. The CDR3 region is CASSLSGKYNEQFF. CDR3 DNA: TGTGCCAGCAGCTTATCCGGGAAGTACAATGAGCAGTTCTTC.

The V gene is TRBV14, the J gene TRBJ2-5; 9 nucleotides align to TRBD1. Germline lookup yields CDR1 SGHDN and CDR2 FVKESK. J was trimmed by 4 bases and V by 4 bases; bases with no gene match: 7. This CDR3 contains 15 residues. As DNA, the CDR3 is TGTGCCAGCAGCCTTAATACAGGGGGCCGAGAGACCCAGTACTTC. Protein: CASSLNTGGRETQYF.

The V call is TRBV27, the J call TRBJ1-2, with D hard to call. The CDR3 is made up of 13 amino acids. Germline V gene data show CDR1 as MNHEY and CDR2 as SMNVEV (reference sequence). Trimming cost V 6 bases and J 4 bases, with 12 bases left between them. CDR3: CASSPNLAYGYTF. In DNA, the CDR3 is TGTGCCAGCAGCCCTAATCTGGCCTATGGCTACACCTTC.

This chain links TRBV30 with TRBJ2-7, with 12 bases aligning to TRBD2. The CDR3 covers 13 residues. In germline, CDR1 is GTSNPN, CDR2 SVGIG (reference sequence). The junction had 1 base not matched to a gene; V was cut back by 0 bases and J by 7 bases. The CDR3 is CAWSVLAGGEQYF. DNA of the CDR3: TGTGCCTGGAGTGTACTAGCGGGGGGTGAGCAGTACTTC.

The CDR3 sequence is CASSLGSGYTF. The CDR3 DNA reads as TGTGCCAGCAGCTTGGGAAGTGGCTACACCTTC. This chain links TRBV5-4 with TRBJ1-2; no clear D gene. The CDR3 totals 11 residues. V lost 0 bases and J lost 7, with 4 bases in between. Germline V gene lookup returns CDR1 SGHNT and CDR2 YYREEE (reference sequence). Using reference TRBV5-4 and TRBJ1-2 for the parts outside the CDR3, the full variable domain is ETGVTQSPTHLIKTRGQQVTLRCSSQSGHNTVSWYQQALGQGPQFIFQYYREEENGRGNFPPRFSGLQFPNYSSELNVNALELDDSALYLCASSLGSGYTFGSGTRLTVV.

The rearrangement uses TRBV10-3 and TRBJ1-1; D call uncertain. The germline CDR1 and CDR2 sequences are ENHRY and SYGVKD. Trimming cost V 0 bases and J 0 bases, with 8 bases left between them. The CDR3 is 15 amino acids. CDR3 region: CAISESNRVNTEAFF. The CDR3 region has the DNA TGTGCCATCAGTGAGTCGAACAGAGTGAACACTGAAGCTTTCTTT.

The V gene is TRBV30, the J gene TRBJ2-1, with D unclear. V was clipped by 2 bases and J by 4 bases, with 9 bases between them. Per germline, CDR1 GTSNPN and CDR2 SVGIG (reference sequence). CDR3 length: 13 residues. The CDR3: CAWSTGLYNEQFF. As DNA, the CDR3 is TGTGCCTGGAGTACCGGCCTTTACAATGAGCAGTTCTTC.

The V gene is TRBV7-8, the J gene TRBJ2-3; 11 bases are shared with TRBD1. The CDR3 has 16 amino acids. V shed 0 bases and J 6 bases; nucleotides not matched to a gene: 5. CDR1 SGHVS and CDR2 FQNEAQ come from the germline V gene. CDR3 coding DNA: TGTGCCAGCAGCTTAGCCGGGACAGGGGGGAGGGATACGCAGTATTTT. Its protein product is CASSLAGTGGRDTQYF.

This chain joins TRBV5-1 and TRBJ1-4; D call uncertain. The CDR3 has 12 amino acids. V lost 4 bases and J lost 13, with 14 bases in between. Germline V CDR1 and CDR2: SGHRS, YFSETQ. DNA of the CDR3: TGCGCCAGCAGCCCGTATCTGGTTCTACTGTTTTTT. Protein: CASSPYLVLLFF.

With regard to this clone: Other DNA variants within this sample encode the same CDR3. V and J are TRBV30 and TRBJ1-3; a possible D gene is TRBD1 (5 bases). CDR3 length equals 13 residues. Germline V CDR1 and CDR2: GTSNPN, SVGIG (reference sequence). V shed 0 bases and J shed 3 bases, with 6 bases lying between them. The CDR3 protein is CAWSVDSGNTIYF. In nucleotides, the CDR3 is TGTGCCTGGAGTGTCGACAGTGGAAACACCATATATTTT.

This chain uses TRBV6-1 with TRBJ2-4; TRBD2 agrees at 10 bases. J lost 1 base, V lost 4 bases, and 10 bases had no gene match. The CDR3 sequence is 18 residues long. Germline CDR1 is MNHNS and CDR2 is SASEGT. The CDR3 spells CASSGPAGGLFAKNIQYF. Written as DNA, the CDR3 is TGTGCCAGCAGTGGTCCAGCGGGAGGGTTGTTTGCCAAAAACATTCAGTACTTC.

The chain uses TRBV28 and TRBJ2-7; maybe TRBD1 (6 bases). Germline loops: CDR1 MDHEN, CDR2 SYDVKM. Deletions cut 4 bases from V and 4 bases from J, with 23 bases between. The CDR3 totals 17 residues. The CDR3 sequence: CASSSSSRDRSVYEQYF. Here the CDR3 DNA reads TGTGCCAGCAGTTCCAGCTCCCGAGACAGGTCCGTGTACGAGCAGTACTTC. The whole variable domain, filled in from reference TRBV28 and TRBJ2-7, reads DVKVTQSSRYLVKRTGEKVFLECVQDMDHENMFWYRQDPGLGLRLIYFSYDVKMKEKGDIPEGYSVSREKKERFSLILESASTNQTSMYLCASSSSSRDRSVYEQYFGPGTRLTVT.

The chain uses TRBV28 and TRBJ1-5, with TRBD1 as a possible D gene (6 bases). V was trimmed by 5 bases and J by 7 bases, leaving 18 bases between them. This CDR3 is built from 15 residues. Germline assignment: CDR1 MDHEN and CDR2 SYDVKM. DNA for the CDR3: TGTGCCAGCAGTCTTCAGGGGATTGGGCGGCAGCCCCAGCATTTT. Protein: CASSLQGIGRQPQHF.

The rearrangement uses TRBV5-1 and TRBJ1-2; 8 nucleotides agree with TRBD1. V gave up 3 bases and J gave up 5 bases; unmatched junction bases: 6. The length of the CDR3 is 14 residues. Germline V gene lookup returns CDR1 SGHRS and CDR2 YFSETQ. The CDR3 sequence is CASSSLDRGYGYTF. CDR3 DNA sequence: TGCGCCAGCAGCTCCTTAGACAGGGGTTATGGCTACACCTTC.

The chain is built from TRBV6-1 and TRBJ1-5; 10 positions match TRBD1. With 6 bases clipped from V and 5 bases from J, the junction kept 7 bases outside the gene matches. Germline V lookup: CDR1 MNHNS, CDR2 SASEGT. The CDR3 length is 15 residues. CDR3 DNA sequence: TGTGCCAGCAGGGCGCTGACAGGGGGCGATCAGCCCCAGCATTTT. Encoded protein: CASRALTGGDQPQHF.

CDR3 protein: CARSHPGPCYF. In DNA, the CDR3 is TGTGCCAGAAGCCATCCGGGCCCCTGCTACTTC. This rearrangement joins TRBV5-3 to TRBJ2-4; D uncertain. TRBV5-3 is identified as an open reading frame with a role that is uncertain. V lost 4 bases and J 16 bases, leaving 15 bases between the germline ends. This CDR3 has 11 amino acids.

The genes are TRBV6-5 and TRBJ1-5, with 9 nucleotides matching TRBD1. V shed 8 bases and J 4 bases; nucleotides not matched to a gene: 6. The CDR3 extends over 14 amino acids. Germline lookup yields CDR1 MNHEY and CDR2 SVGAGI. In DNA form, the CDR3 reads TGTGCCAGCCGACAGGGGGGCGAGAATCAGCCCCAGCATTTT. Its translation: CASRQGGENQPQHF.

CDR3 sequence (DNA): TGTGCCAGCAGCCGGGGGAGTAGCGGGAGCTACGAGCAGTACTTC. It encodes CASSRGSSGSYEQYF. The chain links TRBV5-6 to TRBJ2-7, with 9 bases fitting TRBD2. V lost 4 bases to trimming and J lost 3 bases; unmatched junction nucleotides: 8. The V gene's germline CDR1 is SGHDT and CDR2 YYEEEE. The CDR3 contains 15 residues. The full variable domain, completed using reference TRBV5-6 and TRBJ2-7, is DAGVTQSPTHLIKTRGQQVTLRCSPKSGHDTVSWYQQALGQGPQFIFQYYEEEERQRGNFPDRFSGHQFPNYSSELNVNALLLGDSALYLCASSRGSSGSYEQYFGPGTRLTVT.

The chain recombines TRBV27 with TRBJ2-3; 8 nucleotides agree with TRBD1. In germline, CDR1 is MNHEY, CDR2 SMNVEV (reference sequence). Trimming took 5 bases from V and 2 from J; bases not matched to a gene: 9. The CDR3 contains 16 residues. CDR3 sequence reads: CASSAGTGRFTDTQYF. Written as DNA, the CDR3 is TGTGCCAGCAGTGCCGGGACAGGTCGCTTCACAGATACGCAGTATTTT.